These 8 T cell receptor beta chains share one sample of origin, sequenced in a study of blood T cell repertoires in COVID-19. Clones were read by immunoSEQ multiplex PCR, and TCRdb kept only the in-frame ones, dropping some. The sample shows 150,000 to 180,000 clones, 70% to 85% of them seen only once. The specimen sequenced was peripheral blood. These receptors originate from a woman in her fifties or sixties with acute or convalescent COVID-19.

The chain combines TRBV9 with TRBJ2-6; D gene unclear. The V end lost 6 bases, the J end lost 2 bases, and 6 bases lay between the germline ends. CDR3 length: 13 residues. Germline V lookup: CDR1 SGDLS, CDR2 YYNGEE. CDR3 in amino acids: CASTIAGANVLTF. The CDR3 bases are TGTGCCAGCACCATAGCTGGGGCCAACGTCCTGACTTTC.

CDR3 protein: CASTGQGVSNYGYTF. CDR3 nucleotide sequence: TGTGCCAGCACGGGACAGGGGGTCTCCAACTATGGCTACACCTTC. J is TRBJ1-2 and V is TRBV19; 11 bases are shared with TRBD1. Germline CDR1 and CDR2: LNHDA and SQIVND (reference sequence). CDR3 length equals 15 residues. V was clipped by 9 bases and J by 2 bases; unmatched bases: 8.

This clone was seen just once. The genes are TRBV9 and TRBJ1-2; 9 nucleotides agree with TRBD1. Germline V CDR1 and CDR2: SGDLS, YYNGEE. The CDR3 runs to 15 residues. With 2 bases clipped from V and 5 bases from J, the junction kept 7 bases outside the gene matches. The CDR3 DNA is TGTGCCAGCAGCGTTTCCGGGACAGGGTCGTATGGCTACACCTTC. Protein sequence: CASSVSGTGSYGYTF.

This clone has just one count. The rearrangement joins TRBV19 to TRBJ1-2; possibly TRBD1 for D (6 bases). V was shortened by 7 bases and J by 7 bases, with 22 bases between the two germline ends. The CDR3 is 15 amino acids. Germline CDR1 reads LNHDA; CDR2 reads SQIVND (reference sequence). In DNA form, the CDR3 reads TGTGCCAGTACCGCAAGGGTCAGGGGTGAGAGTGGCTACACCTTC. This translates into CASTARVRGESGYTF.

The chain recombines TRBV15 with TRBJ2-7; 12 nucleotides align to TRBD1. The CDR3 length is 17 residues. CDR1 is LNHNV and CDR2 is YYDKDF in the germline V gene (reference sequence). Trimming took 0 bases from V and 2 from J; bases not matched to a gene: 5. CDR3 protein: CATSRDQGQGAAYEQYF. The CDR3 nucleotides are TGTGCCACCAGCAGAGATCAGGGACAGGGGGCAGCCTACGAGCAGTACTTC.

This chain links TRBV4-2 with TRBJ2-2; a possible D gene is TRBD1 (5 bases). The CDR3 is 15 amino acids. CDR1 is LGHNA, CDR2 YNFKEQ, per germline. V was trimmed by 4 bases and J by 3 bases, leaving 12 bases between them. CDR3 sequence reads: CASSLWGRDTGELFF. CDR3 DNA: TGTGCCAGCAGCCTTTGGGGCCGGGACACCGGGGAGCTGTTTTTT.

CDR3 region: CASSQDWGQGGEQYF. CDR3 nucleotide sequence: TGTGCCAGCAGCCAAGATTGGGGACAGGGGGGAGAGCAGTACTTC. This chain connects TRBV4-2 to TRBJ2-7, with 11 nucleotides matching TRBD1. Per the germline V gene, CDR1 is LGHNA and CDR2 is YNFKEQ. The CDR3 has 15 amino acids. The junction had 5 bases not matched to a gene; V was cut back by 0 bases and J by 7 bases.

With respect to this clone: In the same sample, other DNA sequences code for this CDR3. This chain uses TRBV11-3 with TRBJ2-1; 13 nucleotides align to TRBD2. CDR1 and CDR2 (germline): SGHNT, YENEEA. This CDR3 is 15 amino acids long. The V gene end was trimmed by 5 bases and the J gene end by 7 bases; junction bases not matched to a gene: 5. CDR3 residues: CASSLGLAGVNEQFF. The CDR3 DNA reads as TGTGCCAGCAGCCTCGGACTAGCGGGGGTTAATGAGCAGTTCTTC.